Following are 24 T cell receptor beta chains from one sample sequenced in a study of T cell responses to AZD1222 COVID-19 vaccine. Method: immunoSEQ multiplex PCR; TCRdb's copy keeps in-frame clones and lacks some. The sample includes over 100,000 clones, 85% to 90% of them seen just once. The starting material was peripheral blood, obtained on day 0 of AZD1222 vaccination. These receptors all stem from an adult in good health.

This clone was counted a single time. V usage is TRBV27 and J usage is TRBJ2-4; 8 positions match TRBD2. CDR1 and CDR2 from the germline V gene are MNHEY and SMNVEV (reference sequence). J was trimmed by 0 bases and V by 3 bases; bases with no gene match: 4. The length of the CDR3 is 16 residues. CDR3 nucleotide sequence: TGTGCCAGCAGTTTTGGGACTAGTTCAGCCAAAAACATTCAGTACTTC. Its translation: CASSFGTSSAKNIQYF.

CDR3 DNA sequence: TGTGCCAGCATAGACACCGGGGAGCTGTTTTTT. Its translation is CASIDTGELFF. The rearrangement links TRBV2 to TRBJ2-2; D is ambiguous. CDR3 length: 11 amino acids. Trimming pared 7 bases from V and 3 bases from J, leaving 3 bases between. Germline CDR1 SNHLY, CDR2 FYNNEI.

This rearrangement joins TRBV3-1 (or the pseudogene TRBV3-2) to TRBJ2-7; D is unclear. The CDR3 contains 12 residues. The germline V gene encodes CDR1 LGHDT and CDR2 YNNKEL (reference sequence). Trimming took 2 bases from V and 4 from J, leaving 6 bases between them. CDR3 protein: CASSQRAYEQYF. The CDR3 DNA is TGTGCCAGCAGCCAACGGGCTTACGAGCAGTACTTC.

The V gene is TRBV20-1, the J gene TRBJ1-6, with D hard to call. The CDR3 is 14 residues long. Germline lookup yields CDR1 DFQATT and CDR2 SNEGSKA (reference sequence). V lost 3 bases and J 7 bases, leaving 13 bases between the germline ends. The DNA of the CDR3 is TGCAGTGCTAGTGAAGGCCAGCTAAATTCACCCCTCCACTTT. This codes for CSASEGQLNSPLHF.

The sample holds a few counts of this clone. The CDR3 sequence is CASSVDGTGANNEQFF. The CDR3, as DNA: TGTGCCAGCAGCGTGGACGGGACAGGGGCTAACAATGAGCAGTTCTTC. This chain connects TRBV5-4 to TRBJ2-1, with TRBD1 matching over 10 bases. CDR1 SGHNT and CDR2 YYREEE come from the germline V gene (reference sequence). The junction had 9 bases not matched to a gene; V was cut back by 4 bases and J by 5 bases. This CDR3 has 16 residues.

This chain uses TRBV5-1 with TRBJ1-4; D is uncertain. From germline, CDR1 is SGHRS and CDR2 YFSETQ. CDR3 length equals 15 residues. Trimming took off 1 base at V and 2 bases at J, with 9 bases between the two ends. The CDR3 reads CASSLWGGTNEKLFF. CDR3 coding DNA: TGCGCCAGCAGCTTGTGGGGAGGTACTAATGAAAAACTGTTTTTT. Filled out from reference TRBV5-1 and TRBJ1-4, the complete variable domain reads KAGVTQTPRYLIKTRGQQVTLSCSPISGHRSVSWYQQTPGQGLQFLFEYFSETQRNKGNFPGRFSGRQFSNSRSEMNVSTLELGDSALYLCASSLWGGTNEKLFFGSGTQLSVL.

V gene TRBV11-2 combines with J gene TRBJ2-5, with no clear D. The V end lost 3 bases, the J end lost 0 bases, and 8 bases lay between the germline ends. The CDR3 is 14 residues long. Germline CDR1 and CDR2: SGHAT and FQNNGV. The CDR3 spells CASSFTDDQETQYF. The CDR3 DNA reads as TGTGCCAGCAGCTTCACCGACGACCAAGAGACCCAGTACTTC.

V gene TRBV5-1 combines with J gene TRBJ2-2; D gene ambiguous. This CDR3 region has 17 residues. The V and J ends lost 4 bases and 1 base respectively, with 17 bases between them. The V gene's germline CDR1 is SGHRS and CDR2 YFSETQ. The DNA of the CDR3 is TGCGCCAGCAGCCCCTTATTGATGGTAGGGAACACCGGGGAGCTGTTTTTT. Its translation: CASSPLLMVGNTGELFF.

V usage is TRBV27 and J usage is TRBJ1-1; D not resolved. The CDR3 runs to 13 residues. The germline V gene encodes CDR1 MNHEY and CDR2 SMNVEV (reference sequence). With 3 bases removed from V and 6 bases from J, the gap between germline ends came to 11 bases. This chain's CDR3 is CASSFFASPEAFF. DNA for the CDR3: TGTGCCAGCAGTTTCTTCGCCAGCCCTGAAGCTTTCTTT.

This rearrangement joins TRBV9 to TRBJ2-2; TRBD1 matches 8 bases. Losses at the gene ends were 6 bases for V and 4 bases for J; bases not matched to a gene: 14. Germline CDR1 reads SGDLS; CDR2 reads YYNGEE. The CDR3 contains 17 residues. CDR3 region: CASTSAGQGRGTGELFF. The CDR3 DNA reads TGTGCCAGCACCTCCGCAGGACAGGGACGGGGCACCGGGGAGCTGTTTTTT. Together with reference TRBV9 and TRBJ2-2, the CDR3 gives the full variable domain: DSGVTQTPKHLITATGQRVTLRCSPRSGDLSVYWYQQSLDQGLQFLIQYYNGEERAKGNILERFSAQQFPDLHSELNLSSLELGDSALYFCASTSAGQGRGTGELFFGEGSRLTVL.

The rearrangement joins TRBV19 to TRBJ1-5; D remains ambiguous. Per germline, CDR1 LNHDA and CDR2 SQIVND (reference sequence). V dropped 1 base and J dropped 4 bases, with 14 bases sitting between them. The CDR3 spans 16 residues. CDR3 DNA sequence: TGTGCCAGTAGTATAGGTAGGTTCCGAGGTAATCAGCCCCAGCATTTT. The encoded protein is CASSIGRFRGNQPQHF.

CDR3: CASSLNRGSNYEQYF. CDR3 nucleotide sequence: TGTGCCAGCAGCCTAAACAGGGGGTCTAATTACGAGCAGTACTTC. This chain uses TRBV4-2 with TRBJ2-7; 8 bases map to TRBD1. V shed 4 bases and J 4 bases; nucleotides not matched to a gene: 9. Germline CDR1 is LGHNA and CDR2 is YNFKEQ. This CDR3 is built from 15 residues.

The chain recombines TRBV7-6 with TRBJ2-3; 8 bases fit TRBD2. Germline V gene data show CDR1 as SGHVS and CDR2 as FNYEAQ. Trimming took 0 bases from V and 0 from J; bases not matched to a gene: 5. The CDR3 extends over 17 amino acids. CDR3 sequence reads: CASSLASGGSSTDTQYF. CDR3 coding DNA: TGTGCCAGCAGCTTAGCCAGCGGGGGTTCTAGCACAGATACGCAGTATTTT.

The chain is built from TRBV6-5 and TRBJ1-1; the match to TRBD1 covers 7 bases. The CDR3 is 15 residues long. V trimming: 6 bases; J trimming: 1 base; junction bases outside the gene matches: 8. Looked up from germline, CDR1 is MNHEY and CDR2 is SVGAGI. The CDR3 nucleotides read TGTGCCAGCAGCCCGGGAGGGGGCTGGAACACTGAAGCTTTCTTT. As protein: CASSPGGGWNTEAFF.

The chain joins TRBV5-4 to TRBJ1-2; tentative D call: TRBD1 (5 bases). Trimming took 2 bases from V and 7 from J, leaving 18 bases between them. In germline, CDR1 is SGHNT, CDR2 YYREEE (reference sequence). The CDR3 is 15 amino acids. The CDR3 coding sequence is TGTGCCAGCAGCTTCGACCTAAGGGGCGCGTTTGGCTACACCTTC. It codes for CASSFDLRGAFGYTF.

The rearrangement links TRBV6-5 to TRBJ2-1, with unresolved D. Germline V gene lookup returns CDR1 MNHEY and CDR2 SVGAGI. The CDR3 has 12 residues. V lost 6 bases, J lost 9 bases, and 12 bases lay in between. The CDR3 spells CASSRDRSEQFF. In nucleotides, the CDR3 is TGTGCCAGCAGCCGCGACCGGAGTGAGCAGTTCTTC.

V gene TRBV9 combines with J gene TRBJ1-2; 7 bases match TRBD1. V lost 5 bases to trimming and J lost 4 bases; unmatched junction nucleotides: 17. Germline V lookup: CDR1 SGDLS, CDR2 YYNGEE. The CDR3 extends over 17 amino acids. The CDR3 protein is CASSDNQIKQGTYGYTF. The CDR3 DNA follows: TGTGCCAGCAGTGATAATCAAATAAAACAGGGGACCTATGGCTACACCTTC.

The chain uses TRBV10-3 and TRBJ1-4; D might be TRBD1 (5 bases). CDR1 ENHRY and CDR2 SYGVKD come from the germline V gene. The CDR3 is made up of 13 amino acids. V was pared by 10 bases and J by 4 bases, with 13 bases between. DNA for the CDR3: TGTGCCACCAGGGACGGAATTAATGAAAAACTGTTTTTT. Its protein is CATRDGINEKLFF.

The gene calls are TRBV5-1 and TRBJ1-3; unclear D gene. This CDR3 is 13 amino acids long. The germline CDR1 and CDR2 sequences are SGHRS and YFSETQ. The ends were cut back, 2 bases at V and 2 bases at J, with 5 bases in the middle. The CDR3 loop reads CASSFETGNTIYF. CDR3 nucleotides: TGCGCCAGCAGCTTCGAAACTGGAAACACCATATATTTT.

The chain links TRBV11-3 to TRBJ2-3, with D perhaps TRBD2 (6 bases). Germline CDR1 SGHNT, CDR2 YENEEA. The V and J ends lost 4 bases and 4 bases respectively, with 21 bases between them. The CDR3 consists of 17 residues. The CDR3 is CASSSRTGGTAPDTQYF. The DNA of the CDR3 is TGTGCCAGCAGCTCACGGACTGGGGGGACCGCCCCAGATACGCAGTATTTT.

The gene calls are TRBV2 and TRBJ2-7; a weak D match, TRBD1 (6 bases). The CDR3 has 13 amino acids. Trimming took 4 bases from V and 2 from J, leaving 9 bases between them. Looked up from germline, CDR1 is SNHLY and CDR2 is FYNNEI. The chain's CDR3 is CASSGDRTYEQYF. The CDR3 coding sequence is TGTGCCAGCAGTGGTGACAGGACCTACGAGCAGTACTTC.

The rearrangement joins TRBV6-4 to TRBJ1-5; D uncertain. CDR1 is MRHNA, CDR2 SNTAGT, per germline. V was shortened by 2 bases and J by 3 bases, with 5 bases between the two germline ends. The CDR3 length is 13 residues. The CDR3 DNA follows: TGTGCCAGCAGTGACGGTCCCAATCAGCCCCAGCATTTT. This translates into CASSDGPNQPQHF.

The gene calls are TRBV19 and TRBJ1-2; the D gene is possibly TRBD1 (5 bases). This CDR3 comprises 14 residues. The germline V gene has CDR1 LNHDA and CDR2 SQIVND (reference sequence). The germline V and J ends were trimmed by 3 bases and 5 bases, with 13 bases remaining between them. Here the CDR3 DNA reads TGTGCCAGTAGTATCCTGGGGACCCAATATGGCTACACCTTC. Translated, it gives CASSILGTQYGYTF.

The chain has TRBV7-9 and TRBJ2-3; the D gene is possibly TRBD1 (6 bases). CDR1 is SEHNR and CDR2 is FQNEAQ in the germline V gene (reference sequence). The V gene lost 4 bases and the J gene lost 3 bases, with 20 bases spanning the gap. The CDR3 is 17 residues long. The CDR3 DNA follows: TGTGCCAGCAGCTGGGTTATAGGGACACGGAAGACAGATACGCAGTATTTT. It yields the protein CASSWVIGTRKTDTQYF.